The entry below gives a single TCR beta chain sequence along with its context. This clone's antigen is unknown. This sample was taken from a study of monozygotic twins with inflammatory bowel disease (dated by TCRdb to about 2019). Turning to the overall study: In total, roughly 28 monozygotic twin pairs made up the full study: 19 Danish pairs, all IBD-discordant, plus nine German pairs, of which four were IBD-concordant and five were IBD-discordant. Disease-associated traits were sought mainly through comparisons between IBD patients and their genetically identical healthy co-twins within discordant pairs. Each individual had, on average, about 151 000 unique TCRalpha sequences and 181 000 unique TCRbeta sequences available for analysis.

From each donor, a roughly 2.3 ml peripheral blood sample was collected into PAXgene tubes and stored at -80 degrees C. Without any T cell sorting, total RNA was extracted from whole blood using the PAXgene blood miRNA kit on an automated QIAcube. Peripheral blood from monozygotic twin pairs concordant or discordant for inflammatory bowel disease was subjected to deep TCRalpha and TCRbeta repertoire profiling with unique molecular barcoding. Smoking habits were recorded for all twin pairs, and each individual was classified as a current, former or never smoker. The germline V gene (reference sequence) gives CDR1 as DFQATT and CDR2 as SNEGSKA. CDR3 length: 12 amino acids, cysteine to phenylalanine. DNA was not recorded. Library generation was performed with 5' RACE. Preparation of each TCR library used roughly 3.5 ug of total RNA. cDNA was synthesized with SMARTScribe reverse transcriptase in eight separate reactions per sample. During cDNA synthesis, unique molecular identifiers containing a 6-nucleotide sample barcode were introduced by template switching. TCRalpha and TCRbeta cDNA was amplified in two nested PCRs of 16 and 9 cycles, and bead purification was carried out after each PCR. Before amplification, the cDNA was treated with uracil DNA-glycosylase and purified using the QIAquick PCR purification kit. The second PCR was the step at which Illumina TruSeq-compatible adapters and sample-specific barcodes were added. TapeStation and Qubit were used to check library quality and concentration, and 4 to 6 ng of each library was pooled. Sequencing of pooled libraries was carried out on an Illumina HiSeq2500 single-index Rapid Run using 2 x 100 bp reads and custom sequencing primers. The authors processed their data as follows. UMI-based consensus assembly with MiGEC version 1.2.6 was used to correct PCR and sequencing errors. MiXCR version 2.1.1 was used for V(D)J alignment, clonotype assembly and CDR3 extraction. To normalise gene usage, clonotype sharing and MAIT/NKT TCR abundance, the top 1000, 10 000 and 20 000 clonotypes in each sample were analysed. After downsampling to 27 000 UMIs, diversity was calculated as the inverse Simpson index using the vegan R package. Paired Mann-Whitney U tests were applied to discordant twin pairs, with Benjamini-Hochberg correction for multiple testing. The reads, reprocessed by TCRdb, yield one row per CDR3 protein sequence and no DNA. Here the V and J calls rest on TCRdb's processing, not on the authors' analysis. For this sample, the table gives 210,000 or so distinct CDR3 sequences. The ten largest clones represent 7.7% of the sample.

Broader findings and caveats from the paper: Because patients were on differing immunosuppressive treatments, the repertoires may have picked up extra background noise and inter-individual variability. The results gave no support for a single strong signal or clonotype linked to IBD. The analysis was unable to tell different T cell subtypes apart. No difference in repertoire similarity was observed between concordant and discordant twins, possibly owing to limited statistical power. IBD patients shared fewer clonotypes with other individuals than healthy twins did, most markedly in patients showing signs of disease activity. A decrease in TCRbeta repertoire diversity, as measured by inverse Simpson index, was observed in IBD patients compared with their healthy co-twins.

This clonotype was sampled from a human donor with ulcerative colitis or Crohn's disease, or a healthy co-twin of an affected twin (not recorded which). Specimen: blood. The chain was built from TRBV20-1 and TRBJ2-7. The CDR3 in this case is CSASSDTYEQYF.